Sequencing of this TCR beta chain was carried out in a study of molecular identifiers for immune sequencing clone quantification. Per germline, CDR1 DFQATT and CDR2 SNEGSKA (reference sequence). V was clipped by 2 bases and J by 3 bases, with 8 bases between them. This CDR3 is built from 12 residues. In TCRdb, the PCR reads were re-called with MiXCR into one record per CDR3 protein. The sample lists approximately 550,000 distinct CDR3 sequences; about 21% were seen once. This TCR came from a human donor in good health. Some libraries in this study had Jurkat cell RNA spiked in. Sample: naive CD8+ T cells from blood, with Jurkat cell RNA spiked in. The subset was: FACS-sorted CD8+CD4-CCR7+CD45RA+ naive T cells. The rearrangement uses TRBV20-1 and TRBJ2-7; D ambiguous. CDR3 loop: CSARPQSYEQYF. In DNA, the CDR3 is TGCAGTGCTAGACCGCAGAGCTACGAGCAGTACTTC.